The rows below give T cell receptor beta chains drawn from one sample of a study of T cells in Graves' hyperthyroidism and ophthalmopathy. MiXCR, run by TCRdb on the multiplex PCR reads, gives a single entry per CDR3 protein. This table has about 250,000 distinct CDR3 sequences, around 25% appearing once. Material for sequencing was blood. These receptors were obtained from a woman aged 40-49 years with Graves' ophthalmopathy. Both conserved end residues are part of each CDR3. Fields, in order: clone size, J gene, V gene, D gene, CDR3 DNA, CDR3 protein. A D gene is named only where the DNA matches it firmly. Clone size appears in some rows only: once, few, many, or a class for an expanded clone.

>many|TRBJ2-4|TRBV6-5|TRBD2
TGTGCCAGCAGCGGACTAGCGGGAGGACCCAAAAACATTCAGTACTTC
CASSGLAGGPKNIQYF
>many|TRBJ2-7|TRBV6-1|TRBD1
TGTGCCAGCAGCATGTACAGGGGAAGCTCCTACGAGCAGTACTTC
CASSMYRGSSYEQYF
>.|TRBJ2-2|TRBV7-9|TRBD2
TGTGCCAGCAGCTCCGGGGGGGTAAACACCGGGGAGCTGTTTTTT
CASSSGGVNTGELFF
>many|TRBJ2-4|TRBV27|.
TGTGCCAGCAGTCCCATCGGGATCTTTGGGGCCAAAAACATTCAGTACTTC
CASSPIGIFGAKNIQYF
>.|TRBJ2-5|TRBV29-1|.
TGCAGCGTGTCATCGGGACTCCAAGAGACCCAGTACTTC
CSVSSGLQETQYF
>many|TRBJ2-7|TRBV28|.
TGTGCCAGCAGTCCGCAACCAGGGTCCCACGAGCAGTACTTC
CASSPQPGSHEQYF
>.|TRBJ2-2|TRBV6-4|.
TGTGCCTCCCAGGAGGGGCACGGGGAGCTGTTTTTT
CASQEGHGELFF
>many|TRBJ2-2|TRBV28|.
TGTGCCAGCATTTCAGGACAGACGAACACCGGGGAGCTGTTTTTT
CASISGQTNTGELFF
>many|TRBJ2-2|TRBV5-1|TRBD2
TGCGCCAGCAGCTTAGGGACTAGCGAGAACACCGGGGAGCTGTTTTTT
CASSLGTSENTGELFF
>many|TRBJ2-5|TRBV2|TRBD1
TGTGCCAGCAGTGGGGCAGGGGGAAGGAAGACCCAGTACTTC
CASSGAGGRKTQYF
>few|TRBJ2-5|TRBV19|TRBD2
TGTGCCAGTAGTCAACTAGCGGGACGGCAGGAGACCCAGTACTTC
CASSQLAGRQETQYF
>many|TRBJ2-4|TRBV20-1|.
TGCAGTGCTAGCTTAGGAGGGCAAGGATCTCAGTACTTC
CSASLGGQGSQYF
>many|TRBJ1-2|TRBV20-1|.
TGCAGTGCCCGGAGGCTATCTGGCGGCGGCTACACCTTC
CSARRLSGGGYTF
>.|TRBJ1-2|TRBV6-1|.
TGTGCCAGCGGGGTATCGGGGGTCTATGGCTACACCTTC
CASGVSGVYGYTF
>many|TRBJ1-5|TRBV27|TRBD1
TGTGCCAGCAGTTTACGGACCGGGACAGGGGTCAACCAGCCCCAGCATTTT
CASSLRTGTGVNQPQHF
>many|TRBJ1-5|TRBV6-5|.
TGTGCCAGCAGTCAGTCGGGGGGTAACAATCAGCCCCAGCATTTT
CASSQSGGNNQPQHF
>many|TRBJ2-2|TRBV5-1|.
TGCGCCAGCAGCTTGATTAGCCCAACGAACACCGGGGAGCTGTTTTTT
CASSLISPTNTGELFF
>many|TRBJ2-7|TRBV7-9|.
TGTGCCAGCAGCTTAAGTGGGCCGGGCTACGAGCAGTACTTC
CASSLSGPGYEQYF
>many|TRBJ2-7|TRBV28|TRBD2
TGTGCCAGCAGTTCCGGGACTAGCGGCACCTCCTACGAGCAGTACTTC
CASSSGTSGTSYEQYF
>.|TRBJ2-5|TRBV12-3/TRBV12-4|TRBD2
TGTGCCAGCAGTCCGGGGAGGGCCGGCTTTCCGGGAGAGACCCAGTACTTC
CASSPGRAGFPGETQYF
>.|TRBJ1-2|TRBV6-5|TRBD1
TGTGCCAGCATTACGGACAGGGAGCATGGCTACAACTTC
CASITDREHGYNF
>many|TRBJ2-1|TRBV5-1|TRBD2
TGCGCCAGCAGCTTCACTGGGGGGGATGAGCAGTTCTTC
CASSFTGGDEQFF
>.|TRBJ1-1|TRBV6-1|.
TGTGCCAGCAGCTTGGCAGGGAGGGGGGTGAACACTGAAGCTTTCTTT
CASSLAGRGVNTEAFF
>many|TRBJ1-1|TRBV11-2|.
TGTGCCAGCAGCTTGAAGGGGTCCCAAGCTTTCTTT
CASSLKGSQAFF
>many|TRBJ2-7|TRBV15|.
TGTGCCACCAGCAGAGGAGGGGGGGGTAACGAGCAGTACTTC
CATSRGGGGNEQYF
>many|TRBJ1-5|TRBV7-9|.
TGTGCCAGCAGCGCTGAGGGTCAGCCCCAGCATTTT
CASSAEGQPQHF
>.|TRBJ1-1|TRBV12-3/TRBV12-4|.
TGTGCCAGCAGTATCCTCCGGGGGTTCGGCACTGAAGCTTTCTTT
CASSILRGFGTEAFF
>.|TRBJ1-4|TRBV6-1|.
TGTGCCAGCAACTCCGGGGGGGGCGGCAATGAAAAACTGTTTTTT
CASNSGGGGNEKLFF
>.|TRBJ2-5|TRBV11-2|.
TGTGCCAGCAGCTTAGATTGGCAGGACAGAGAGACCCAGTACTTC
CASSLDWQDRETQYF
>many|TRBJ2-7|TRBV27|TRBD1
TGTGCCAGCAGTTTATCCCCCCCGGGACAGGGTTTGCACGAGCAGTACTTC
CASSLSPPGQGLHEQYF
>few|TRBJ2-4|TRBV6-1|TRBD2
TGTGCCAGCGGGGAGCTAGCGGGAGTAGCCAAAAACATTCAGTACTTC
CASGELAGVAKNIQYF
>.|TRBJ1-2|TRBV20-1|.
TGCAGTTCTAGAGATTCCGTCAGTACATCAAGGGGCTACACCTTC
CSSRDSVSTSRGYTF
>many|TRBJ1-5|TRBV7-9|.
TGTGCCAGCAGCCCCGGCCGAGTCGGCAATCAGCCCCAGCATTTT
CASSPGRVGNQPQHF
>many|TRBJ1-2|TRBV20-1|.
TGCAGTGCTGAAGTTTTACAGGGCTATAGCTATGGCTACACCTTC
CSAEVLQGYSYGYTF
>.|TRBJ1-1|TRBV12-3/TRBV12-4|.
TGTGCCAGCAGTTGGGAGGGAGGGCGTCAAGGTGAAGCTTTCTTT
CASSWEGGRQGEAFF
>many|TRBJ1-5|TRBV15|.
TGTGCCACCAGCAGAGATCTGAAGACTATGGGTCAGCCCCAGCATTTT
CATSRDLKTMGQPQHF
>.|TRBJ2-7|TRBV6-1|TRBD1
TGTGCCAGCAGAACATCGGGACAGGGGACAAACGAGCAGTACTTC
CASRTSGQGTNEQYF
>.|TRBJ2-7|TRBV6-2/TRBV6-3|TRBD1
TGTGCCAGCAGTTACCGCGGACAGGGCAGGGAGCAGTACTTC
CASSYRGQGREQYF
>.|TRBJ2-5|TRBV27|.
TGTGCCAGCAGTTTATTCTCTGGGCAAGAGACCCAGTACTTC
CASSLFSGQETQYF
>.|TRBJ1-2|TRBV28|TRBD1
TGTGCCAGCAGTCCGGACAGGGGGCAAGGCTACACCTTC
CASSPDRGQGYTF
>.|TRBJ1-1|TRBV3-1|.
TGTGCCAGCAGCCAAGACGGAATTCTTACAGGCGGAGCTTTCTTT
CASSQDGILTGGAFF
>.|TRBJ2-5|TRBV7-2|.
TGTGCCAGCAGCTTAGCTTATACGGAGACCCAGTACTTC
CASSLAYTETQYF
>.|TRBJ2-1|TRBV4-2|TRBD2
TGTGCCAGCAGCCAAAACACCGGGACTAGCGGGAGTTGGGGTGGGCAGTTCTTC
CASSQNTGTSGSWGGQFF
>.|TRBJ1-5|TRBV12-3/TRBV12-4|.
TGTGCCAGCAACCAAGGGGGATCAGGTCAGCCCCAGCATTTT
CASNQGGSGQPQHF
>many|TRBJ2-2|TRBV27|.
TGTGCCAGCAGTCTTAGCTATTCGAACACCGGGGAGCTGTTTTTT
CASSLSYSNTGELFF
>many|TRBJ1-1|TRBV4-1|.
TGCGCCAGCAGCCACCGTAACACGAGCACTGAAGCTTTCTTT
CASSHRNTSTEAFF
>.|TRBJ1-2|TRBV15|.
TGTGCCACCAGCGCATACCGGCAGATAAACTATGGCTACACCTTC
CATSAYRQINYGYTF
>many|TRBJ1-1|TRBV6-5|TRBD1
TGTGCCAGCAGTTACCCCCCTACGACAGGGCTGAACACTGAAGCTTTCTTT
CASSYPPTTGLNTEAFF
>.|TRBJ2-7|TRBV28|.
TGTGCCAGCAGTTTGGGACTCGACGGGGCCTACGAGCAGTACTTC
CASSLGLDGAYEQYF
>many|TRBJ1-1|TRBV20-1|.
TGCAGTGCTAGTGGGGCAGCGAACACTGAAGCTTTCTTT
CSASGAANTEAFF